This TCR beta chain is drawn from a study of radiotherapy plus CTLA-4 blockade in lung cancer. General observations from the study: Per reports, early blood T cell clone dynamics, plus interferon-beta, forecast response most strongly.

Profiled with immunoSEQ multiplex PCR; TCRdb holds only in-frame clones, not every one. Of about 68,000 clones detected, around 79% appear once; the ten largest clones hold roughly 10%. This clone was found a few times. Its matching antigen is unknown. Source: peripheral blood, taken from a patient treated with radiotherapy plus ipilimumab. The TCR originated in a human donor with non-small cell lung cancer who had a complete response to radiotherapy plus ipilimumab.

In nucleotides, the CDR3 is TGCGCCAGCAGCTTGAGGGGGCTGGAGCCCCAGCATTTT. Protein sequence: CASSLRGLEPQHF. The V and J genes are TRBV5-1 and TRBJ1-5, with 7 bases matching TRBD1. The length of the CDR3 is 13 residues. The V gene end was trimmed by 1 base and the J gene end by 8 bases; junction bases not matched to a gene: 3. Germline V CDR1 and CDR2: SGHRS, YFSETQ.